This T cell receptor beta chain was profiled in a study of T cells in Graves' hyperthyroidism and ophthalmopathy. This clonotype was detected ten times or more. Its antigen is undetermined. CDR3 size: 15 residues. With V trimmed by 4 bases and J by 2 bases, 6 bases remained unmatched. CDR1 is DFQATT, CDR2 SNEGSKA, per germline (reference sequence). Amplification of TCR beta CDR3 regions was performed using RNA transcripts as template. Using the HTBI primer set, a first-round RT-PCR was run on the TCR CDR3. TCRdb reprocessed the multiplex PCR reads with MiXCR, giving one entry per CDR3 protein. The data contain more than 150,000 distinct CDR3 sequences, about 18% of them singletons. General study findings and limits: A 13 V-J signature model discriminated ophthalmopathy versus stable hyperthyroidism.

This rearrangement joins TRBV20-1 to TRBJ2-5; 11 nucleotides match TRBD1. Sequences were obtained from blood. The receptor comes from a woman between 45 and 65 years old with Graves' hyperthyroidism. The CDR3 sequence is CSAIRDRGGQETQYF. The CDR3 DNA reads TGCAGTGCTATCCGGGACAGGGGGGGACAAGAGACCCAGTACTTC.